The rows below give T cell receptor beta chains drawn from one sample of a study of CD8 T cells in Susac syndrome. One entry per CDR3 protein, called by TCRdb with MiXCR from the immunoSEQ multiplex PCR reads. In the table there are around 170,000 distinct CDR3 sequences, 90% to 96% of which are singletons. The sample consisted of CD4+ T cells from PBMCs. The receptors come from a human donor with Susac syndrome. Both conserved end residues are part of each CDR3. The D gene is left open where the match is weak. Not all rows give a size; the values are once, few, many and, for expanded clones, a class.

j_call clone_size v_call d_call cdr3_nt cdr3_aa
TRBJ1-5 NA TRBV27 TRBD1 TGTGCCAGCAGCCTCCAGACAGGGCACCAGCCCCAGCATTTT CASSLQTGHQPQHF
TRBJ2-1 NA TRBV28 NA TGTGCCAGCAGTTTACCAGGGGTCGGTTCTACTGAGCAGTTCTTC CASSLPGVGSTEQFF
TRBJ1-1 NA TRBV5-8 NA TGTGCCAGCAGCTTGTTGCGAATACAGACTGAAGCTTTCTTT CASSLLRIQTEAFF
TRBJ2-1 NA TRBV15 NA TGTGCCACCAGCAGGGCTAGCGTGAATGAGCAGTTCTTC CATSRASVNEQFF
TRBJ2-2 NA TRBV3-1 TRBD2 TGTGCCAGCAGCCAGGTCGCCCGGGACTACCAACCAACGGGCACCGGGGAGCTGTTTTTT CASSQVARDYQPTGTGELFF
TRBJ2-3 NA TRBV7-9 NA TGTGCCAGCATCCTCGAAACCGGGCCCACCGGGGATACGCAGTATTTT CASILETGPTGDTQYF
TRBJ1-2 NA TRBV27 NA TGTGCCAGCAGTTTTTTCGTCGGTGACTATGGCTACACCTTC CASSFFVGDYGYTF
TRBJ1-2 NA TRBV15 NA TGTGCCACCAGCAGAGATCCCCCCCTTGGCTACACCTTC CATSRDPPLGYTF
TRBJ2-7 NA TRBV7-2 TRBD1 TGTGCCAGCAGCTTTTGGACAGGGGGCGATTACGAGCAGTACTTC CASSFWTGGDYEQYF
TRBJ1-4 once TRBV12-3/TRBV12-4 TRBD1 TGTGCCAGCAGTTTTGTTAGGGGACAGGGGGATGAAAAACTGTTTTTT CASSFVRGQGDEKLFF
TRBJ1-5 NA TRBV12-3/TRBV12-4 TRBD1 TGTGCCAGCACCCCGACAGGGAGGGATCAGCCCCAGCATTTT CASTPTGRDQPQHF
TRBJ2-5 NA TRBV5-1 NA TGCGCCAGCAGCATTATGTCGACGTACCAAGAGACCCAGTACTTC CASSIMSTYQETQYF
TRBJ2-1 NA TRBV7-9 TRBD1 TGTGCCAGCAGCTGGACAGGAATTGAGCAGTTCTTC CASSWTGIEQFF
TRBJ2-3 NA TRBV4-2 NA TGTGCCAGCAGCCAAGATATCGCGTCCGCCACTAGCACAGATACGCAGTATTTT CASSQDIASATSTDTQYF
TRBJ2-1 NA TRBV24-1 NA TGTGCCACCAGTGCTCCAGGGTCCCTAGGTGAGCAGTTCTTC CATSAPGSLGEQFF
TRBJ2-3 once TRBV20-1 TRBD2 TGCAGTGCTAGATCGGGACTAGCGGGGGAAATAGATACGCAGTATTTT CSARSGLAGEIDTQYF
TRBJ2-5 NA TRBV30 TRBD2 TGTGCCTGGGGTCTCTCAGCGGGGGTCCAAGAGACCCAGTACTTC CAWGLSAGVQETQYF
TRBJ1-1 once TRBV6-5 TRBD1 TGTGCCAGCAATTACAGGGGAACTATGAACACTGAAGCTTTCTTT CASNYRGTMNTEAFF
TRBJ1-5 NA TRBV15 NA TGTGCCACCAGCAGAGCGCGCGATGGGGGGGGGTCCCAGCATTTT CATSRARDGGGSQHF
TRBJ1-2 once TRBV30 NA TGTGCCTGGAGTCCCCCAGGCGGGGGGATTATCTATGGCTACACCTTC CAWSPPGGGIIYGYTF
TRBJ1-6 NA TRBV30 TRBD1 TGTGCCTGGAAGTCAGTCGGGGACAGAGATTCACCCCTCCACTTT CAWKSVGDRDSPLHF
TRBJ1-5 NA TRBV5-6 NA TGTGCCAGCAGCCTCCCGGGTCTTAATCAGCCCCAGCATTTT CASSLPGLNQPQHF
TRBJ2-5 NA TRBV19 NA TGTGCCAGTAGTCGGACGCCGGAGACCCAGTACTTC CASSRTPETQYF
TRBJ2-6 NA TRBV15 TRBD1 TGTGCCACCAGCAGAGCCCAGGGGGCTGCTGGGGCCAACGTCCTGACTTTC CATSRAQGAAGANVLTF
TRBJ2-3 NA TRBV29-1 TRBD2 TGCAGCGCCGTACGGACTAGCGGGGTTTTAGATACGCAGTATTTT CSAVRTSGVLDTQYF
TRBJ2-1 once TRBV7-7 NA TGTGCTAGCAGCCCCTCCCGGGGAGATGAGCAGTTCTTC CASSPSRGDEQFF
TRBJ2-3 NA TRBV12-5 NA TGTGCTAGTGGTCGACAGACGGTGAGCACAGATACGCAGTATTTT CASGRQTVSTDTQYF
TRBJ2-5 NA TRBV27 TRBD2 TGTGCCAGCAGTTTGGGGCCCACTAGCGGGGTAGAGACCCAGTACTTC CASSLGPTSGVETQYF
TRBJ1-1 NA TRBV23-1 TRBD1 TGCGCCAGCGGTAAACGACAGGGGGGCGGAGCTTTCTTT CASGKRQGGGAFF
TRBJ2-7 NA TRBV30 NA TGTGCCTGGGTGACACGGACCTACGAGCAGTACTTC CAWVTRTYEQYF
TRBJ2-1 NA TRBV7-3 NA TGTGCCAGCAGCCTCGAGGCAAGCTCCTACAATGAGCAGTTCTTC CASSLEASSYNEQFF
TRBJ1-6 NA TRBV4-3 NA TGCGCCAGCAGCCAAGATCCGGGACCCTGGGGTTCACCCCTCCACTTT CASSQDPGPWGSPLHF
TRBJ2-1 once TRBV30 TRBD2 TGTGCCTGGAGGGCAGGACTAGCGGGGCACAATGAGCAGTTCTTC CAWRAGLAGHNEQFF
TRBJ2-1 once TRBV4-1 NA TGCGCCAGCAGCCATATTGGAGGGGGAGGCTACAATGAGCAGTTCTTC CASSHIGGGGYNEQFF
TRBJ1-1 NA TRBV20-1 TRBD1 TGCAGTGCCCCTGGACAGGGGGCGATCACTGAAGCTTTCTTT CSAPGQGAITEAFF
TRBJ1-1 NA TRBV30 NA TGTGCCTTCAACCCGGGACGGAGGATGAACACTGAAGCTTTCTTT CAFNPGRRMNTEAFF
TRBJ1-1 NA TRBV25-1 TRBD1 TGTGCCAGCAGTGAATGGGGCAGGGGGCACACTGAAGCTTTCTTT CASSEWGRGHTEAFF
TRBJ2-7 NA TRBV27 TRBD1 TGTGCCAGCAGTTTTGGCGACAGGGGCTACGAGCAGTACTTC CASSFGDRGYEQYF
TRBJ2-7 once TRBV6-2/TRBV6-3 NA TGTGCCAGCAGTTACTCGATGGCAGCGACCTACGAGCAGTACTTC CASSYSMAATYEQYF
TRBJ1-5 once TRBV3-1 NA TGTGCCAGCAGCCAAGAAAGAGGGCGCGTCTTCAATCAGCCCCAGCATTTT CASSQERGRVFNQPQHF
TRBJ1-4 NA TRBV20-1 TRBD1 TGCAGTGCTACCGCGGGGAGGGGGCCTGAAAAACTGTTTTTT CSATAGRGPEKLFF
TRBJ2-1 NA TRBV30 TRBD1 TGTGCCTGGAGTGCGGGACAGTCAACCAATGAGCAGTTCTTC CAWSAGQSTNEQFF
TRBJ2-5 NA TRBV20-1 TRBD2 TGCAGTGCTAGAGATCCTAGCGGGGCCCCCCAAGAGACCCAGTACTTC CSARDPSGAPQETQYF
TRBJ1-2 NA TRBV4-3 NA TGCGCCAGCAGCCAAGATCGATGGGGTTCCTATGGCTACACCTTC CASSQDRWGSYGYTF
TRBJ1-1 NA TRBV7-3 NA TGTGCCAGCAGCTTATGGGGGGAGAACACTGAAGCTTTCTTT CASSLWGENTEAFF
TRBJ2-5 NA TRBV29-1 NA TGCAGCGTTGAACGGGGTTTCCAAGAGACCCAGTACTTC CSVERGFQETQYF
TRBJ2-1 NA TRBV7-2 NA TGTGCCAGCAGACGGGGACTGTACAATGAGCAGTTCTTC CASRRGLYNEQFF
TRBJ1-1 NA TRBV19 NA TGTGCCAGTAGTACGACGGCGACAGGCACTGAAGCTTTCTTT CASSTTATGTEAFF
TRBJ1-2 NA TRBV3-1 NA TGTGCCAGCAGCCTCAGCATCTATGGCTACACCTTC CASSLSIYGYTF
TRBJ2-3 NA TRBV10-2 NA TGCGCCAGCAGCCTTGGGGTAGGACATAGCACAGATACGCAGTATTTT CASSLGVGHSTDTQYF
TRBJ2-7 NA TRBV5-1 NA TGCGCCAGCAGCTTGGGGGGTTTCAACTACGAGCAGTACTTC CASSLGGFNYEQYF
TRBJ1-1 NA TRBV20-1 NA TGCAGTGCTAGAGACGCCAGTAGGGTCGGAAGCACTGAAGCTTTCTTT CSARDASRVGSTEAFF
TRBJ2-1 NA TRBV12-3/TRBV12-4 TRBD2 TGTGCCAGCAGTTTCGGGACTAGCTACAATGAGCAGTTCTTC CASSFGTSYNEQFF
TRBJ1-1 NA TRBV18 NA TGTGCCAGCTCACCATTCGATTTGCAGGGGACGGCGACTACTGAAGCTTTCTTT CASSPFDLQGTATTEAFF
TRBJ2-5 NA TRBV9 NA TGTGCCAGCAGCGTAGAGATCGAGGACGGGACCCAGTACTTC CASSVEIEDGTQYF
TRBJ2-1 NA TRBV27 NA TGTGCCAGCAGTCGAACCTCGGGGGTCCCCTACAATGAGCAGTTCTTC CASSRTSGVPYNEQFF
TRBJ1-2 NA TRBV27 NA TGTGCCAGCAGTCTCAACCCAGGGTCCTATGGCTACACCTTC CASSLNPGSYGYTF